What follows are 7 T cell receptor beta chains derived from one specimen sequenced in a study of T cell responses to AZD1222 COVID-19 vaccine. Repertoires were generated with immunoSEQ multiplex PCR, while TCRdb's copy carries only in-frame clones and drops some. The sample shows roughly 120,000 clones, around nine tenths of them seen only once. The input for sequencing was peripheral blood, taken on day 0 of AZD1222 vaccination. These receptors were collected from an adult in good health.

This rearrangement joins TRBV18 to TRBJ2-1; TRBD2 matches 8 bases. Unmatched junction bases numbered 5, after V lost 0 bases and J lost 4 bases. The CDR3 covers 16 residues. CDR1 is KGHSH, CDR2 LQKENI, per germline. The CDR3 DNA is TGTGCCAGCTCACCACCTGCTAGCGGGCTATACAATGAGCAGTTCTTC. It specifies CASSPPASGLYNEQFF.

V usage is TRBV5-4 and J usage is TRBJ1-1; D is perhaps TRBD1 (6 bases). The CDR3 is made up of 15 amino acids. The germline V gene has CDR1 SGHNT and CDR2 YYREEE (reference sequence). Trimming left V 0 bases short and J 0 bases short, with 9 bases between. CDR3 protein: CASSLAQGVNTEAFF. The CDR3 region has the DNA TGTGCCAGCAGCTTGGCACAGGGTGTGAACACTGAAGCTTTCTTT.

The chain has TRBV13 and TRBJ1-5, with D perhaps matching TRBD1 (5 bases). This CDR3 spans 14 amino acids. Germline V gene lookup returns CDR1 PRHDT and CDR2 FYEKMQ (reference sequence). V was cut by 0 bases and J by 2 bases, with 5 bases left in between. The CDR3 region has the DNA TGTGCCAGCAGCTTAGGGACAGGCAATCAGCCCCAGCATTTT. Its translation is CASSLGTGNQPQHF.

The gene calls are TRBV30 and TRBJ1-5; 7 bases fit TRBD1. V shed 3 bases, J shed 6 bases, and the junction held 8 bases outside the gene matches. Per germline, CDR1 GTSNPN and CDR2 SVGIG (reference sequence). This CDR3 is 14 amino acids long. The DNA of the CDR3 is TGTGCCTGGAGCCCAGGGGGGTTTCGTCAGCCCCAGCATTTT. Translation: CAWSPGGFRQPQHF.

On this clone itself: Other nucleotide sequences from this sample produce the same CDR3. This chain links TRBV28 with TRBJ1-2; 10 bases are shared with TRBD1. Germline lookup yields CDR1 MDHEN and CDR2 SYDVKM. The CDR3 totals 14 residues. J was trimmed by 4 bases and V by 4 bases; bases with no gene match: 3. The DNA for the CDR3 is TGTGCCAGCAGTTCGACAGGGGGCGGCTATGGCTACACCTTC. This translates into CASSSTGGGYGYTF.

V is TRBV6-1 and J is TRBJ2-5; D possibly corresponds to TRBD1 (6 bases). V lost 2 bases and J 5 bases, leaving 12 bases between the germline ends. Germline V gives CDR1 MNHNS, CDR2 SASEGT. The CDR3 totals 14 residues. This CDR3 reads CASSETGLRETQYF. The CDR3 DNA reads as TGTGCCAGCAGTGAAACAGGGTTGCGGGAGACCCAGTACTTC.

CDR3 region: CASSPASNYGYTF. CDR3 DNA: TGTGCCAGTAGTCCCGCCAGTAACTATGGCTACACCTTC. This chain uses TRBV19 with TRBJ1-2; D uncertain. Trimming stripped 5 bases from V and 1 base from J, with 8 bases between. Per germline, CDR1 LNHDA and CDR2 SQIVND (reference sequence). The CDR3 covers 13 residues.